The entry below gives a single TCR beta chain sequence along with its context. The sample originates from a study of PD-1 blockade in classical Hodgkin lymphoma. V gave up 4 bases and J gave up 10 bases; unmatched junction bases: 6. In germline, CDR1 is SGHTS, CDR2 YDEGEE. CDR3 length equals 12 residues. Libraries were prepared by immunoSEQ multiplex PCR; TCRdb keeps only in-frame clonotypes and omits some of them. The sample records tens of thousands of clones, over 75% being singletons. The time point denotes: cycle 4 day 1 (C4D1), after less than 7 weeks of nivolumab. Brentuximab vedotin exposure varied, and every patient relapsed after autologous stem cell transplantation.

The receptor's source is a human donor with classical Hodgkin lymphoma. The sample here was peripheral blood mononuclear cells (PBMCs), taken before the fourth cycle of nivolumab. This chain uses TRBV5-8 with TRBJ1-1; TRBD1 matches at 8 bases. CDR3 in amino acids: CASSGQGGGAFF. DNA for the CDR3: TGTGCCAGCAGCGGACAGGGCGGAGGAGCTTTCTTT.